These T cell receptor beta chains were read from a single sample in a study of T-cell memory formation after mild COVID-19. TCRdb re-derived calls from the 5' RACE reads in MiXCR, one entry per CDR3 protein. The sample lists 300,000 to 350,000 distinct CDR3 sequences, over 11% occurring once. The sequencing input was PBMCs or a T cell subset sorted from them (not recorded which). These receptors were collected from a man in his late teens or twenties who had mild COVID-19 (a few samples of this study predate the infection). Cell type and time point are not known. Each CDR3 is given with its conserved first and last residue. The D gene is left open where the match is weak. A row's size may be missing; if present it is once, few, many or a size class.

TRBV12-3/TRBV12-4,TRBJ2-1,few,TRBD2,TGTGCCAGCAGTCCCCTAGCGGGGGGGCTGAATGAGCAGTTCTTC,CASSPLAGGLNEQFF
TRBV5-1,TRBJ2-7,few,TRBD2,TGCGCCAGCAGCTTGTTATCGGCGGGGGAAACCTACGAGCAGTACTTC,CASSLLSAGETYEQYF
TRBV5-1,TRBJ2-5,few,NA,TGCGCCAGCAGCTTGGCTACGTCGCAAGAGACCCAGTACTTC,CASSLATSQETQYF
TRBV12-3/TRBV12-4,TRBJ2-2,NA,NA,TGTGCCAGCAGTTATCCGGCGGGTACCGGGGAGCTGTTTTTT,CASSYPAGTGELFF
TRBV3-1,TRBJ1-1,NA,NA,TGTGCCAGCAGCCGTCGCATGGGGGGGAACACTGAAGCTTTCTTT,CASSRRMGGNTEAFF
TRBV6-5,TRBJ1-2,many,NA,TGTGCCAGCAGTTACTCGCGGTTTGACTATGGCTACACCTTC,CASSYSRFDYGYTF
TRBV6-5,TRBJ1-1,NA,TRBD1,TGTGCCAGCAGTAAAGGACAGGGCCGACCTTTCTTT,CASSKGQGRPFF
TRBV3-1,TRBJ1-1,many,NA,TGTGCCAGCAGCTCGACCGCCGTAAACACTGAAGCTTTCTTT,CASSSTAVNTEAFF
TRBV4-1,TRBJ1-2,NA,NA,TGCGCCAGCAGCCAAGACACTGCCCTAAGGGCCCGGTCAAAAAGCTACACCTTC,CASSQDTALRARSKSYTF
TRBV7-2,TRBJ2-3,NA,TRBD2,TGTGCCAGCAGCTTTGCGACTAGCGGGGTCCCTGGTGAGGATACGCAGTATTTT,CASSFATSGVPGEDTQYF
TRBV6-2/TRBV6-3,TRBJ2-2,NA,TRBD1,TGTGCCAGCAGTCACCGACCGGGACAGGGTTACACCGGGGAGCTGTTTTTT,CASSHRPGQGYTGELFF
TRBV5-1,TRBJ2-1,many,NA,TGCGCCAGCAGCTTGCTGAACTCCTACAATGAGCAGTTCTTC,CASSLLNSYNEQFF
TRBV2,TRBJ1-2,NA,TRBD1,TGTGCCAGCATAACCTCAGGGGGGATGCGGGGCTACACCTTC,CASITSGGMRGYTF
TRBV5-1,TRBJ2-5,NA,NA,TGCGCCAGCAGCGCCTTGGGGACCCGTCAGGAGACCCAGTACTTC,CASSALGTRQETQYF
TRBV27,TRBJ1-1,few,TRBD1,TGTGCCAGCAGTCCATACGGACAGGAGGGCACTGAAGCTTTCTTT,CASSPYGQEGTEAFF
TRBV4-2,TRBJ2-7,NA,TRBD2,TGTGCCAGCAGCCAAGGCGGGGGGGACTACGAGCAGTACTTC,CASSQGGGDYEQYF
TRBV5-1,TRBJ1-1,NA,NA,TGCGCCAGCAGCTTAGGGACGGTAGGCGCTGAAGCTTTCTTT,CASSLGTVGAEAFF
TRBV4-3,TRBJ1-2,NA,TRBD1,TGCGCCAGCAGCCAGGACCAGGGGGCCGGCTATGGCTACACCTTC,CASSQDQGAGYGYTF
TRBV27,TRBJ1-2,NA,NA,TGTGCCAGCAGGACCCCAGTCCGCGCAGGCTACACCTTC,CASRTPVRAGYTF
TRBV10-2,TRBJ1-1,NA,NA,TGCGCCAGCAGTGGGACATGGAACACTGAAGCTTTCTTT,CASSGTWNTEAFF
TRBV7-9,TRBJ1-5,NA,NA,TGTGCCAGCAGCTTAGGGGGGCTCGATCAGCCCCAGCATTTT,CASSLGGLDQPQHF
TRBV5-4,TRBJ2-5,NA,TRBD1,TGTGCCAGCAGCTTGCCACAGGGGAAGGAGACCCAGTACTTC,CASSLPQGKETQYF
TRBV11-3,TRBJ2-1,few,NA,TGTGCCAGCAGCTCCGAATGGGGTTTGGACAATGAGCAGTTCTTC,CASSSEWGLDNEQFF
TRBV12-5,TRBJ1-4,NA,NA,TGTGCTAGTGGGTCCCCGGACGGACGACGAAAACTGTTTTTT,CASGSPDGRRKLFF
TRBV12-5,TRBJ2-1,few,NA,TGTGCTAGTACCCTTTTGGGGGGCGGTTTCAATGAGCAGTTCTTC,CASTLLGGGFNEQFF
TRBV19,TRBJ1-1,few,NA,TGTGCCAGTACGGGGTTCACTGAAGCTTTCTTT,CASTGFTEAFF
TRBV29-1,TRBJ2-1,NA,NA,TGCAGCGTGGGGAGTTACTTGGGAGGTAGCTACAATGAGCAGTTCTTC,CSVGSYLGGSYNEQFF
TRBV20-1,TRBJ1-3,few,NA,TGCAGTGCTAGAGGACGGATTGGAAACACCATATATTTT,CSARGRIGNTIYF
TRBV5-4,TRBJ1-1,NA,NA,TGTGCCAGCACCAAGGACGTAGAGAACACTGAAGCTTTCTTT,CASTKDVENTEAFF
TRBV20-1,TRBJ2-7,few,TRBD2,TGCAGTGCTTCAGGGCCTAGCGGTTACGAGCAGTACTTC,CSASGPSGYEQYF
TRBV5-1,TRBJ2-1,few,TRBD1,TGCGCCAGCAGCATCCGGGACAGGGGGCGCGGTGAGCAGTTCTTC,CASSIRDRGRGEQFF
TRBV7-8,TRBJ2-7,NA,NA,TGTGCCAGCAGCTTATTGGGGTCGCTTCCCTACGAGCAGTACTTC,CASSLLGSLPYEQYF
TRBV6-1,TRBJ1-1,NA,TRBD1,TGTGCCAGCAGCGCCTTAACAGGGGGGAACACTGAAGCTTTCTTT,CASSALTGGNTEAFF
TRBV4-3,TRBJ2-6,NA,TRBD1,TGCGCCAGCAGCCAAGATCCGCCAGGGGGTATTGGGGCCAACGTCCTGACTTTC,CASSQDPPGGIGANVLTF
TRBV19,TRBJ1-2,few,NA,TGTGCCAGTAGTATAGTTTTTCAGTACAACTATGGCTACACCTTC,CASSIVFQYNYGYTF
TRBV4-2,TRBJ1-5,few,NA,TGTGCCAGCAGCCAAGATGATCCCGGGGGACAGCCCCAGCATTTT,CASSQDDPGGQPQHF
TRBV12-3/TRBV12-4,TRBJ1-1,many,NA,TGTGCCAGCAGTTACGAGCCTCTGAACACTGAAGCTTTCTTT,CASSYEPLNTEAFF
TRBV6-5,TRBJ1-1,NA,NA,TGTGCCAGCAGTCATCGGTCTGAAGCTTTCTTT,CASSHRSEAFF
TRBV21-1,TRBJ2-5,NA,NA,TGTGCCAGCACCAAACGCCCGCGGGGGGGACAAGAGACCCAGTACTTC,CASTKRPRGGQETQYF
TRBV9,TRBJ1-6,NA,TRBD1,TGTGCCAGCAGCGTAGATGGACAGGAGAATTCACCCCTCCACTTT,CASSVDGQENSPLHF
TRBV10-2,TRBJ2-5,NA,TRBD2,TGCGCCACCCAACCGGCGGGGGGCCAGGAGACCCAGTACTTC,CATQPAGGQETQYF
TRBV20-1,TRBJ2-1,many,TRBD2,TGCAGTGCTACACCCGGGTATCTGAGCGGGGGTGAGCAGTTCTTC,CSATPGYLSGGEQFF